The T cell receptor (beta chain) under discussion was sequenced for a study of shared clonotypes between healthy human individuals. In the study overall: A couple of female and three male donors aged 18 to 49 were enrolled.

Study findings and constraints: Sample collection involved blood only; tissue repertoires are likely different. Genetic and exposure-history diversity was limited by the few donors.

Produced via immunoSEQ multiplex PCR; TCRdb's table is partial and in-frame only. There are 550,000 to 600,000 clones in the sample; around three quarters occur only once, and 12% lies in the top ten. Comments on this clone: What it binds is unknown.

Per germline, CDR1 KGHSH and CDR2 LQKENI. The CDR3 spans 15 residues. Trimming removed 0 bases at V and 7 bases at J, with 16 bases between. The TCR sequence derives from a woman aged 35 to 49 in good health. Some clones in this sample may be carry-over from other donors' samples. The chain is built from TRBV18 and TRBJ2-7, with a tentative D call TRBD2 (6 bases). The sample comprised PBMCs. CDR3 protein: CASSPPFGGFGEQYF. The CDR3 bases are TGTGCCAGCTCACCACCGTTCGGGGGATTTGGTGAGCAGTACTTC.